This TCR beta chain stems from a study of human T cells and chemical hapten exposure. Study details: Sensitization applied 2% DPC to around 2 cm by around 2 cm of upper inner arm skin. Alopecia universalis, totalis or areata was present in patients who were mostly female. Patients were given diphenylcyclopropenone on the scalp weekly across the roughly 24-week study.

TCRdb passed the RACE reads through MiXCR, listing each CDR3 protein once. The repertoire has about 380,000 distinct CDR3 sequences, roughly 4.8% of them found once; the top ten carry 2% to 2.5%. Per the germline V gene, CDR1 is DFQATT and CDR2 is SNEGSKA (reference sequence). The CDR3 runs to 16 residues. V shed 0 bases and J shed 8 bases, with 20 bases lying between them. Time point described: patch test 1, 2 weeks after DPC sensitization. Treatment: therapeutic diphenylcyclopropenone sensitization with weekly scalp DPC. The sample consisted of whole blood, taken in connection with sensitization to the hapten diphenylcyclopropenone (DPC). The TCR sequence derives from a woman in her forties or fifties with alopecia areata. Some clones in this sample may be carry-over from other donors' samples. The chain is built from TRBV20-1 and TRBJ2-4; D gene unclear. The CDR3 sequence is CSARESKGYEVDIQYF. CDR3 nucleotide sequence: TGCAGTGCTAGAGAGAGTAAAGGGTATGAGGTGGACATTCAGTACTTC.